These 9 T cell receptor beta chains originate from one sample sequenced in a study of blood T cell repertoires in COVID-19. TCRdb's copy holds only in-frame clones and misses some; the assay was immunoSEQ multiplex PCR. The sample has around 120,000 clones, 55% to 75% seen once. The material sequenced was peripheral blood. All receptors derive from a woman in her 70s with acute or convalescent COVID-19.

The table lists this clone with a few counts. The rearrangement joins TRBV9 to TRBJ2-5; 11 nucleotides agree with TRBD1. The germline V gene has CDR1 SGDLS and CDR2 YYNGEE. The ends lost 3 bases at V and 4 bases at J; junction bases unmatched: 5. The length of the CDR3 is 15 residues. CDR3 sequence (DNA): TGTGCCAGCAGCGAGGGACAGGGGGGACGAGAGACCCAGTACTTC. Translation gives CASSEGQGGRETQYF.

The chain carries TRBV6-1 and TRBJ2-1, with 10 bases lining up with TRBD2. V lost 8 bases, J lost 7 bases, and 8 bases stayed unmatched. CDR1 and CDR2 from the germline V gene are MNHNS and SASEGT. The CDR3 has 14 residues. DNA for the CDR3: TGTGCCAGCCGGGAAGCGGGGGGGCGGAATGAGCAGTTCTTC. Protein sequence: CASREAGGRNEQFF.

The chain is built from TRBV5-1 and TRBJ2-3; a weak D match, TRBD1 (6 bases). CDR1 is SGHRS and CDR2 is YFSETQ in the germline V gene. The CDR3 contains 13 residues. The germline V and J ends were trimmed by 0 bases and 6 bases, with 8 bases remaining between them. The CDR3 sequence: CASSLGTGDTQYF. DNA of the CDR3: TGCGCCAGCAGCTTGGGTACAGGGGATACGCAGTATTTT.

The rearrangement links TRBV10-2 to TRBJ1-5; TRBD1 might be the D (5 bases). V dropped 8 bases and J dropped 0 bases, with 14 bases sitting between them. Germline V lookup: CDR1 WSHSY, CDR2 SAAADI. This CDR3 spans 15 amino acids. The CDR3 sequence: CASSSWGDSNQPQHF. The CDR3 region has the DNA TGCGCCAGCTCCAGTTGGGGGGATAGCAATCAGCCCCAGCATTTT.

The rearrangement uses TRBV2 and TRBJ2-7; 8 bases are a match to TRBD1. With V trimmed by 6 bases and J by 0 bases, 7 bases remained unmatched. CDR1 is SNHLY, CDR2 FYNNEI, per germline. There are 15 residues in the CDR3. The CDR3 DNA follows: TGTGCCAGCAGGCAGACAGGGGTTAGCTCCTACGAGCAGTACTTC. It yields the protein CASRQTGVSSYEQYF.

This CDR3 reads CASKAGSLAKNIQYF. The CDR3, as DNA: TGTGCCAGCAAGGCAGGCTCCCTAGCCAAAAACATTCAGTACTTC. V and J are TRBV28 and TRBJ2-4; no firm D call. The germline V gene encodes CDR1 MDHEN and CDR2 SYDVKM. The CDR3 is 15 amino acids. The V gene lost 7 bases and the J gene lost 0 bases, with 13 bases spanning the gap.

J is TRBJ2-3 and V is TRBV28; D not certain. With 3 bases removed from V and 7 bases from J, the gap between germline ends came to 8 bases. Germline loops: CDR1 MDHEN, CDR2 SYDVKM. The CDR3 length is 12 residues. CDR3 sequence: CASSLATNTQYF. The CDR3 coding sequence is TGTGCCAGCAGTTTGGCTACTAATACGCAGTATTTT.

The rearrangement joins TRBV18 to TRBJ1-4; D is ambiguous. V was shortened by 2 bases and J by 8 bases, with 9 bases between the two germline ends. The CDR3 is 13 amino acids. Per germline, CDR1 KGHSH and CDR2 LQKENI. Written as DNA, the CDR3 is TGTGCCAGCTCACCAGGGAGTGGAGAAAAACTGTTTTTT. It translates to CASSPGSGEKLFF. Together with reference TRBV18 and TRBJ1-4, the CDR3 gives the full variable domain: NAGVMQNPRHLVRRRGQEARLRCSPMKGHSHVYWYRQLPEEGLKFMVYLQKENIIDESGMPKERFSAEFPKEGPSILRIQQVVRGDSAAYFCASSPGSGEKLFFGSGTQLSVL.

This clone was seen a few times. Other DNA sequences in the sample encode the same CDR3. The chain recombines TRBV5-1 with TRBJ1-1; 8 bases align to TRBD1. The germline V gene has CDR1 SGHRS and CDR2 YFSETQ. The length of the CDR3 is 14 residues. The V and J ends lost 4 bases and 3 bases, in that order; junction bases with no gene match: 5. DNA for the CDR3: TGCGCCAGCAGCCTTCGGACAGGGCACACTGAAGCTTTCTTT. This sequence encodes CASSLRTGHTEAFF.